Reported below is one T cell receptor (beta chain). Antigen specificity is unknown. Assay: immunoSEQ multiplex PCR; the TCRdb copy retains only in-frame clones and omits some. The profile shows around 86,000 clones, 89% of them singletons. CDR1 and CDR2 from the germline V gene are SQVTM and ANQGSEA. The CDR3 runs to 13 residues. V dropped 7 bases and J dropped 3 bases, with 15 bases sitting between them. These data belong to a study of OX40 agonist ivuxolimab in advanced cancers. General study findings and limits: Expanded clones tended on average to be more numerous among CD8+ T cells than CD4+.

The source is an adult with an advanced solid tumor such as melanoma, head and neck, liver or kidney cancer. The source material was CD4+ or CD8+ T cells sorted from blood, sampled in a trial of the OX40 agonist ivuxolimab. This chain uses TRBV29-1 with TRBJ1-2; D remains ambiguous. The CDR3 spells CSGRRPQDYGYTF. The CDR3 coding sequence is TGCAGCGGCAGGCGACCCCAGGACTATGGCTACACCTTC.